This T cell receptor (beta chain) came from a study of beta chain features in type 1 diabetes. At the level of the study: Sorted cells, more than 95,000,000 in number, were examined across all samples.

Expressed TCRB transcripts were sequenced, since all the RNA that had been isolated was reverse transcribed. TCRdb keeps only in-frame clones here, not all; method: immunoSEQ multiplex PCR. Among about 400,000 clones listed, 10% to 15% were seen once. Points on this clone: The antigen remains undetermined.

Points from the study as a whole: Among patients with Type 1 diabetes, TCRB CDR3s were moderately but significantly shorter in every one of the four CD4+ subsets.

From germline, CDR1 is SGHNT and CDR2 YYREEE (reference sequence). V lost 0 bases and J lost 6, with 11 bases in between. There are 14 residues in the CDR3. In total, each donor contributed a single heparinised blood draw that averaged about 110 mL. The source of this sequence is a woman under 30 with type 1 diabetes. The sequenced material came from naive CD4+ T cells from blood. The genes are TRBV5-4 and TRBJ2-3; D gene ambiguous. CDR3 protein: CASSLDIPQDTQYF. CDR3 nucleotides: TGTGCCAGCAGCTTGGATATCCCGCAGGATACGCAGTATTTT. Variable domain in full (rest from reference TRBV5-4 and TRBJ2-3): ETGVTQSPTHLIKTRGQQVTLRCSSQSGHNTVSWYQQALGQGPQFIFQYYREEENGRGNFPPRFSGLQFPNYSSELNVNALELDDSALYLCASSLDIPQDTQYFGPGTRLTVL.